Listed below are T cell receptor beta chains from one sample, sequenced in a study of chronic HIV infection and antiretroviral therapy. TCRdb reanalysed the 5' RACE reads using MiXCR and keeps one entry per CDR3 protein. Among under 55,000 distinct CDR3 sequences listed, under 20% were seen once. The source material was peripheral blood. The receptors originated from an adult who had HIV and had not received antiretroviral therapy, or was an uninfected healthy control (not recorded which). CDR3s include the opening cysteine and the closing phenylalanine or tryptophan. Each record gives: V gene, D gene, clone size, J gene, CDR3 protein, CDR3 DNA. D genes are given only for firm matches. A row's size may be missing; if present it is once, few, many or a size class.

V gene: TRBV7-8
D gene: -
clone size: many
J gene: TRBJ2-7
CDR3 protein: CASSLRDEQYF
CDR3 DNA: TGTGCCAGCAGCTTGAGGGACGAGCAGTACTTC

V gene: TRBV3-1
D gene: -
clone size: -
J gene: TRBJ2-7
CDR3 protein: CASSLQGVRGREQYF
CDR3 DNA: TGTGCCAGCAGCCTACAGGGAGTAAGAGGTCGCGAGCAGTACTTC

V gene: TRBV5-1
D gene: -
clone size: few
J gene: TRBJ1-1
CDR3 protein: CASSLLGDPRAFF
CDR3 DNA: TGCGCCAGCAGCCTGCTTGGGGACCCAAGAGCTTTCTTT

V gene: TRBV28
D gene: TRBD2
clone size: once
J gene: TRBJ2-7
CDR3 protein: CASRSFGLAGYEQYF
CDR3 DNA: TGTGCCAGCAGGTCCTTCGGACTAGCGGGCTACGAGCAGTACTTC

V gene: TRBV28
D gene: TRBD2
clone size: few
J gene: TRBJ2-1
CDR3 protein: CASSSGLAGAYNEQFF
CDR3 DNA: TGTGCCAGCAGTTCCGGACTAGCGGGAGCCTACAATGAGCAGTTCTTC

V gene: TRBV27
D gene: -
clone size: -
J gene: TRBJ1-1
CDR3 protein: CASSLVGIGNTEAFF
CDR3 DNA: TGTGCCAGCAGTTTGGTAGGGATAGGGAACACTGAAGCTTTCTTT

V gene: TRBV28
D gene: TRBD1
clone size: -
J gene: TRBJ2-7
CDR3 protein: CASVMSGTGPYEQYF
CDR3 DNA: TGTGCCAGCGTTATGTCCGGGACAGGGCCCTACGAGCAGTACTTC

V gene: TRBV28
D gene: -
clone size: few
J gene: TRBJ2-7
CDR3 protein: CASSLPDVGSYEQYF
CDR3 DNA: TGTGCCAGCAGTTTACCGGACGTCGGGTCCTACGAGCAGTACTTC

V gene: TRBV11-2
D gene: -
clone size: few
J gene: TRBJ2-2
CDR3 protein: CASSWPVNTGELFF
CDR3 DNA: TGTGCCAGCAGCTGGCCCGTGAACACCGGGGAGCTGTTTTTT

V gene: TRBV10-3
D gene: -
clone size: -
J gene: TRBJ1-5
CDR3 protein: CAIRSPGPNQPQHF
CDR3 DNA: TGTGCCATCAGGTCCCCGGGACCTAATCAGCCCCAGCATTTT

V gene: TRBV9
D gene: -
clone size: -
J gene: TRBJ2-1
CDR3 protein: CASSVGGPAGEQFF
CDR3 DNA: TGTGCCAGCAGCGTAGGAGGTCCGGCCGGTGAGCAGTTCTTC

V gene: TRBV7-2
D gene: TRBD1
clone size: few
J gene: TRBJ2-5
CDR3 protein: CASSYGQGGGKTQYF
CDR3 DNA: TGTGCCAGCAGCTACGGACAGGGTGGCGGGAAGACCCAGTACTTC

V gene: TRBV29-1
D gene: -
clone size: many
J gene: TRBJ1-4
CDR3 protein: CSVLGGSEKLFF
CDR3 DNA: TGCAGCGTTTTGGGGGGGAGTGAAAAACTGTTTTTT

V gene: TRBV28
D gene: -
clone size: few
J gene: TRBJ1-5
CDR3 protein: CASILRREGQPQHF
CDR3 DNA: TGTGCCAGCATCCTCCGCAGGGAAGGTCAGCCCCAGCATTTT